This TCR beta chain was recovered during a study of radiation and T cells in renal cell carcinoma. For the study at large: Nephrectomy followed 15 Gy stereotactic body radiation by 4 weeks.

In regard to this clone: Its antigen is unknown.

Assay: immunoSEQ multiplex PCR; the TCRdb copy retains only in-frame clones and omits some. The sample carries some 72,000 clones, over 80% recorded once. Study outcomes and limitations: In blood, top tumor clones expanded by 2 weeks, shrinking by 4.

The time point was: blood 2 weeks post-SBRT. Treatment noted: 15 Gy SBRT to primary tumor, nephrectomy 4 weeks later. After SBRT, blood was collected at 2 and 4 weeks, plus baseline. Clear cell pathology was present in this patient's renal cell carcinoma. Trimming at V came to 4 bases and at J to 6 bases, leaving 4 bases not matched to a gene. Germline CDR1 is SGHDN and CDR2 is FVKESK. This CDR3 has 13 amino acids. Material: blood, obtained from a patient whose treatment included radiotherapy and nephrectomy. J is TRBJ2-7 and V is TRBV14; the match to TRBD1 covers 9 bases. This TCR came from a man aged 55 to 70 with renal cell carcinoma. The CDR3 coding sequence is TGTGCCAGCAGCCTACAGGGGGCTAGCGAGCAGTACTTC. It is translated as CASSLQGASEQYF.